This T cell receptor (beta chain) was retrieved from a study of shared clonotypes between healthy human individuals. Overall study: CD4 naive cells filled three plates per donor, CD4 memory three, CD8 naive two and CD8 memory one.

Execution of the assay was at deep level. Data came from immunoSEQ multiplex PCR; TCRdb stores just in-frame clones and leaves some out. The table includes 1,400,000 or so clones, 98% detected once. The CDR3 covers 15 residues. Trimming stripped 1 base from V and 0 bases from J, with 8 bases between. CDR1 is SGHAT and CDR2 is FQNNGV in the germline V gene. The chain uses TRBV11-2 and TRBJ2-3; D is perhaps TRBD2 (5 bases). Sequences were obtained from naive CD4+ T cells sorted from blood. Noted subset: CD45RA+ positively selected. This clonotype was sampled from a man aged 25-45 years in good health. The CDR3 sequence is CASSLASSSTDTQYF. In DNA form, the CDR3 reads TGTGCCAGCAGCTTAGCTTCTAGCAGCACAGATACGCAGTATTTT.